These T cell receptor beta chains were read from a single sample in a study of neurological immune-mediated disorders. TCRdb itself ran the 5' RACE reads through MiXCR, one entry per CDR3 protein. Altogether 43,000 or so distinct CDR3 sequences are present, approximately 13% being singletons, with the ten largest covering over 10%. Sequencing input: PBMCs. Every receptor here comes from a man in his thirties or forties in good health. Each CDR3 is given with its conserved first and last residue. The order of the fields is J gene, V gene, CDR3 protein.

TRBJ2-7 TRBV7-9 CASSSTGAGHEQYF
TRBJ1-5 TRBV29-1 CSVGQTVNQPQHF
TRBJ2-1 TRBV27 CASSPIGANEQFF
TRBJ2-1 TRBV10-2 CASGEIGEQFF
TRBJ2-7 TRBV18 CASSRSGLAGGPGYEKYF
TRBJ2-3 TRBV12-3/TRBV12-4 CASSPSGGSSTDTQYF
TRBJ2-1 TRBV25-1 CASSDPPGREGLGEQFF
TRBJ2-7 TRBV2 CASSQSYEQYF
TRBJ2-1 TRBV20-1 CSARPMTSPRSYNEQFF
TRBJ2-7 TRBV3-1 CASSQDGEQYF
TRBJ1-1 TRBV5-5 CASSFSLQNTEAFF
TRBJ2-3 TRBV5-1 CASSLDLGNGRAADTQYF
TRBJ2-5 TRBV5-1 CASSGGFQETQYF
TRBJ2-3 TRBV20-1 CSASQPSGKPIWPDTQYF
TRBJ2-3 TRBV5-1 CASSASVDTQYF
TRBJ1-6 TRBV27 CASQLSGYSPLHF
TRBJ2-7 TRBV29-1 CSVEPGQGVHEQYF
TRBJ1-2 TRBV7-2 CASSFDRGPYGYTF
TRBJ2-2 TRBV7-3 CASSFDGELFF
TRBJ2-7 TRBV5-1 CASSLPREPSRYTYEQYF
TRBJ2-7 TRBV29-1 CSGKGLGPYEQYF
TRBJ1-5 TRBV28 CAGSTVHSNQPQHF
TRBJ2-5 TRBV13 CASSLLAGGLETQYF
TRBJ1-2 TRBV28 CASRGAPRYGYTF
TRBJ2-7 TRBV10-3 CAISEFSQGTYEQYF
TRBJ1-6 TRBV20-1 CSAPETGLSSYNSPLHF
TRBJ2-7 TRBV5-1 CASSTNRGDEQYF
TRBJ1-4 TRBV5-1 CASSSRGQENEKLFF
TRBJ1-1 TRBV30 CAWNSQGTTEAFF
TRBJ1-5 TRBV28 CASSPWEIQGGLAQPQHF
TRBJ2-1 TRBV20-1 CSASERWNEQFF
TRBJ1-6 TRBV5-1 CASSLGTTASSPLHF
TRBJ2-1 TRBV18 CASQGQGNYNEQFF
TRBJ2-7 TRBV12-3/TRBV12-4 CASSSQGRGTEQYF
TRBJ2-1 TRBV3-1 CASSPAGITSYNEQFF
TRBJ1-2 TRBV29-1 CSVMTGTKGYTF
TRBJ2-2 TRBV12-3/TRBV12-4 CASSFSGRDTGELFF
TRBJ2-3 TRBV28 CASSPRGGGGTDTQYF
TRBJ2-2 TRBV20-1 CSAIDLLAGEGNTGELFF
TRBJ2-5 TRBV5-1 CASSFDGILNF
TRBJ2-1 TRBV20-1 CSAAEAGVGSNEQFF
TRBJ1-5 TRBV12-3/TRBV12-4 CASSPPGQGQPQHF
TRBJ2-1 TRBV6-5 CASSRLAGGRNEQFF
TRBJ1-4 TRBV14 CASSLGWMNEKLFF
TRBJ1-3 TRBV20-1 CSASQGTGNTIYF
TRBJ2-3 TRBV11-2 CASSFGSFLRGTDTQYF
TRBJ2-1 TRBV7-6 CASTYLGGQGINEQFF
TRBJ1-4 TRBV28 CATKSGTGVPGEKLFF
TRBJ1-4 TRBV20-1 CSARRLGLREKLFF
TRBJ1-4 TRBV5-1 CASSTTTNEKLFF
TRBJ2-5 TRBV2 CASSLEPQETQYF
TRBJ2-1 TRBV27 CASSFILPSGSVNEQFF
TRBJ2-7 TRBV7-2 CASSLEGTGDEQYF